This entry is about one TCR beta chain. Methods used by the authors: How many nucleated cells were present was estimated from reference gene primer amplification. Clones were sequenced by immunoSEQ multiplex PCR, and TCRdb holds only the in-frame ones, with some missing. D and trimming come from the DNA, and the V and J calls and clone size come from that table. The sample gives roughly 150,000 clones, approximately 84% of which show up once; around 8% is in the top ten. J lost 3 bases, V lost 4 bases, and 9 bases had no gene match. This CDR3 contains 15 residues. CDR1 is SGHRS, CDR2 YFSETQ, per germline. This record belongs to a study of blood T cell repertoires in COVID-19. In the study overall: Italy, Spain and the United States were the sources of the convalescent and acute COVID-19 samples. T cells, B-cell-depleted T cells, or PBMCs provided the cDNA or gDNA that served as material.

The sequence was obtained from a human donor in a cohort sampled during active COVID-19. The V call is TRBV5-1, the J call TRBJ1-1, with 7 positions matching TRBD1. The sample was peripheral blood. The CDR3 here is CASSPRQGVYTEAFF. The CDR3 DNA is TGCGCCAGCAGCCCCCGACAGGGAGTGTACACTGAAGCTTTCTTT. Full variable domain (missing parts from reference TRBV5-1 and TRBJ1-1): KAGVTQTPRYLIKTRGQQVTLSCSPISGHRSVSWYQQTPGQGLQFLFEYFSETQRNKGNFPGRFSGRQFSNSRSEMNVSTLELGDSALYLCASSPRQGVYTEAFFGQGTRLTVV.